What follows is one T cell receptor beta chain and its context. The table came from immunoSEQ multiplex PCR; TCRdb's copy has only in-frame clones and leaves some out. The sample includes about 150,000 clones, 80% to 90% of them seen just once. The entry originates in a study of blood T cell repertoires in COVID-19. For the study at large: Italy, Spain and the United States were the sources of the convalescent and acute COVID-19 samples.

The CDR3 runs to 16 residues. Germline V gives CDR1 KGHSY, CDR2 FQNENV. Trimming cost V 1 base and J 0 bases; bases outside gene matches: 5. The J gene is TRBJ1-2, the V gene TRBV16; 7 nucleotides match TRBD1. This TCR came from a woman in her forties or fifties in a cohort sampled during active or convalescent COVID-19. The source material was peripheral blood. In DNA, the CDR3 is TGTGCCAGCAGCCAATTCTCCGGGACAGCTAACTATGGCTACACCTTC. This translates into CASSQFSGTANYGYTF.